The T cell receptor (beta chain) described here comes from a study of monozygotic twins with inflammatory bowel disease. TCRdb reprocessed the 5' RACE reads and keeps a single row for each CDR3 protein, giving no DNA. Its listing shows some 450,000 distinct CDR3 sequences. The CDR3 sequence is 16 residues long. The germline gives CDR1 SEHNR, CDR2 FQNEAQ (reference sequence). Sequencing input: blood. This rearrangement joins TRBV7-9 to TRBJ2-2. The receptor was isolated from a human donor with ulcerative colitis or Crohn's disease, or a healthy co-twin of an affected twin (not recorded which). Here the CDR3 reads CASSPRAGSNTGELFF.